These 2 T cell receptor beta chains were sequenced from one sample in a study of blood T cells in healthy people across ages. PCR was performed a second time for about 7 to 12 cycles using a sample-barcoded 5' primer and a J-beta primer mix. TCRdb processed the 5' RACE reads anew with MiXCR; each CDR3 protein has one entry. This sample has 1.5 million to 1.9 million distinct CDR3 sequences; about 42% occur once, and the top ten carry 4%. The sequenced sample was blood. The receptors were gathered from a woman between 18 and 30 years old in good health.

This clonotype was picked up a small number of times. The CDR3 loop reads CSGRSSRVNIQYF. Written as DNA, the CDR3 is TGCAGCGGGAGGAGCTCGAGGGTAAACATTCAGTACTTC. The chain links TRBV29-1 to TRBJ2-4, with D perhaps TRBD2 (5 bases). The ends were cut back, 7 bases at V and 6 bases at J, with 16 bases in the middle. The germline V gene has CDR1 SQVTM and CDR2 ANQGSEA. This CDR3 spans 13 amino acids.

V is TRBV2 and J is TRBJ1-2; D may be TRBD1 (6 bases). Trimming cost V 8 bases and J 4 bases, with 17 bases left between them. CDR1 is SNHLY and CDR2 is FYNNEI in the germline V gene. CDR3 size: 14 residues. This chain's CDR3 is CASALVGTSYGYTF. The CDR3 DNA reads as TGTGCCAGCGCCCTTGTCGGGACATCCTATGGCTACACCTTC.